This T cell receptor (beta chain) was documented in a study of CD8 T cells in Susac syndrome. Germline V lookup: CDR1 SQVTM, CDR2 ANQGSEA. Trimming took 4 bases from V and 6 from J; bases not matched to a gene: 18. The length of the CDR3 is 16 residues. It was with random hexamers that roughly 0.5 to 1 ug RNA was reverse transcribed. TCRdb reanalysed the immunoSEQ multiplex PCR reads using MiXCR and keeps one entry per CDR3 protein. The data contain roughly 140,000 distinct CDR3 sequences, approximately 95% of them singletons. Sequenced: CD4+ T cells from PBMCs. The sequence came from a human donor with Susac syndrome. This chain connects TRBV29-1 to TRBJ2-7, with TRBD1 identical over 7 bases. The CDR3 here is CSVAAWAGTVQPEQYF. The CDR3 coding sequence is TGCAGCGTTGCCGCCTGGGCCGGGACAGTGCAACCCGAGCAGTACTTC.